The 27 T cell receptor beta chains given below trace back to one sample, sequenced in a study of naive and memory T cell subsets. The library had UMIs added by 3' ligation of an oligonucleotide to TCR cDNA. Amplification of ligated cDNA took four PCR rounds with SP2 and nested alpha and beta constant primers. TCRdb reprocessed the 5' RACE reads with MiXCR, giving one entry per CDR3 protein. The sample holds approximately 600 distinct CDR3 sequences, 95% to 96% seen once. These receptor sequences come from a female donor in good health. This table probably holds off-target reads from a library built for another chain.

V is TRBV2 and J is TRBJ1-5, with a tentative D call TRBD1 (5 bases). The CDR3 spans 14 residues. Deletions cut 4 bases from V and 4 bases from J, with 11 bases between. The germline CDR1 and CDR2 sequences are SNHLY and FYNNEI. CDR3 sequence: CASSVQGGNQPQHF. In DNA, the CDR3 is TGTGCCAGCAGTGTGCAGGGAGGGAATCAGCCCCAGCATTTT. Full variable domain (missing parts from reference TRBV2 and TRBJ1-5): EPEVTQTPSHQVTQMGQEVILRCVPISNHLYFYWYRQILGQKVEFLVSFYNNEISEKSEIFDDQFSVERPDGSNFTLKIRSTKLEDSAMYFCASSVQGGNQPQHFGDGTRLSIL.

V and J are TRBV4-3 and TRBJ1-5, with D tentatively TRBD1 (5 bases). This CDR3 contains 16 residues. Germline CDR1 and CDR2: LGHNA and YSLEER. The V and J ends lost 0 bases and 4 bases respectively, with 13 bases between them. CDR3 sequence: CASSQEYGGVNQPQHF. The CDR3 DNA reads TGCGCCAGCAGCCAAGAATATGGGGGGGTTAATCAGCCCCAGCATTTT.

V gene TRBV28 combines with J gene TRBJ1-6, with D possibly TRBD1 on 5 matching bases. The CDR3 runs to 16 residues. V shed 3 bases and J shed 0 bases, with 9 bases lying between them. CDR1 and CDR2 from the germline V gene are MDHEN and SYDVKM. CDR3 coding DNA: TGTGCCAGCAGTTTGACAGTTAGCTCCTATAATTCACCCCTCCACTTT. Translation: CASSLTVSSYNSPLHF.

The V call is TRBV5-5, the J call TRBJ2-3; D assignment may be TRBD1 or TRBD2 (5 bases each). The germline gives CDR1 SGHKS, CDR2 YYEKEE (reference sequence). V shed 1 base and J shed 2 bases, with 17 bases lying between them. This CDR3 spans 17 amino acids. The CDR3 spells CASSLISSGRLTDTQYF. The DNA for the CDR3 is TGTGCCAGCAGCTTGATCAGTTCGGGGCGGCTCACAGATACGCAGTATTTT.

CDR3 in DNA: TGTGCTAGTGGTTTTGCGACAGTGACCTACGAGCAGTACTTC. Protein product: CASGFATVTYEQYF. The chain employs TRBV12-5 and TRBJ2-7, with D possibly matching TRBD1 (5 bases). The CDR3 extends over 14 amino acids. V lost 3 bases to trimming and J lost 2 bases, with 11 bases between them. The germline gives CDR1 LGHNT, CDR2 FRNRAP. Looking up the rest from reference TRBV12-5 and TRBJ2-7 gives the full variable domain: DARVTQTPRHKVTEMGQEVTMRCQPILGHNTVFWYRQTMMQGLELLAYFRNRAPLDDSGMPKDRFSAEMPDATLATLKIQPSEPRDSAVYFCASGFATVTYEQYFGPGTRLTVT.

This sequence joins TRBV11-1 and TRBJ2-7; D is ambiguous. Trimming cost V 4 bases and J 2 bases, with 12 bases left between them. The CDR3 consists of 14 residues. CDR1 is SGHAT, CDR2 FQDESV, per germline (reference sequence). The DNA of the CDR3 is TGTGCCAGCAGCTATCAGCGTAATACCTACGAGCAGTACTTC. As protein: CASSYQRNTYEQYF. Variable domain in full (rest from reference TRBV11-1 and TRBJ2-7): EAEVAQSPRYKITEKSQAVAFWCDPISGHATLYWYRQILGQGPELLVQFQDESVVDDSQLPKDRFSAERLKGVDSTLKIQPAELGDSAMYLCASSYQRNTYEQYFGPGTRLTVT.

The gene calls are TRBV30 and TRBJ2-7, with a tentative D call TRBD2 (6 bases). This CDR3 spans 12 amino acids. CDR1 and CDR2 from the germline V gene are GTSNPN and SVGIG (reference sequence). V was shortened by 2 bases and J by 1 base, with 6 bases between the two germline ends. CDR3 nucleotide sequence: TGTGCCTGGAGTCGGGGGTCCTACGAGCAGTACTTC. Amino acids: CAWSRGSYEQYF.

J is TRBJ2-7 and V is TRBV19, with D possibly being TRBD1 (5 bases). The V and J ends lost 5 bases and 5 bases respectively, with 13 bases between them. CDR1 and CDR2 (germline): LNHDA, SQIVND (reference sequence). The CDR3 has 13 amino acids. CDR3 loop: CASSLQGSNEQYF. DNA for the CDR3: TGTGCCAGTAGTCTCCAGGGAAGTAACGAGCAGTACTTC.

The V and J genes are TRBV5-6 and TRBJ1-1, with 7 bases lining up with TRBD1. Germline CDR1 and CDR2: SGHDT and YYEEEE. Trimming at V came to 0 bases and at J to 5 bases, leaving 7 bases not matched to a gene. The CDR3 contains 15 residues. The CDR3 region is CASSLARGIGTEAFF. DNA for the CDR3: TGTGCCAGCAGCTTGGCCAGGGGGATCGGGACTGAAGCTTTCTTT.

The rearrangement joins TRBV9 to TRBJ1-3; D not certain. CDR1 and CDR2 from the germline V gene are SGDLS and YYNGEE. The CDR3 spans 12 residues. V lost 2 bases and J 4 bases, leaving 4 bases between the germline ends. CDR3 nucleotides: TGTGCCAGCAGCGTCGGCGGAAACACCATATATTTT. It is translated as CASSVGGNTIYF.

This chain joins TRBV19 and TRBJ2-7; a weak D match, TRBD2 (7 bases). CDR3 length equals 14 residues. The V gene's germline CDR1 is LNHDA and CDR2 SQIVND (reference sequence). The V end was cut by 9 bases, the J end by 0 bases, with 15 bases between. The chain's CDR3 is CASRFRGASYEQYF. The CDR3 region has the DNA TGTGCCAGCCGGTTTCGGGGGGCCTCCTACGAGCAGTACTTC. Combining the CDR3 with reference TRBV19 and TRBJ2-7 gives the whole variable domain DGGITQSPKYLFRKEGQNVTLSCEQNLNHDAMYWYRQDPGQGLRLIYYSQIVNDFQKGDIAEGYSVSREKKESFPLTVTSAQKNPTAFYLCASRFRGASYEQYFGPGTRLTVT.

The V call is TRBV11-2, the J call TRBJ1-1; D ambiguous. The CDR3 runs 13 residues. V lost 1 base and J 9 bases, leaving 12 bases between the germline ends. Germline V gene data show CDR1 as SGHAT and CDR2 as FQNNGV. CDR3 in DNA: TGTGCCAGCAGCTTAGCTGCGGACCTGAAAGCTTTCTTT. This codes for CASSLAADLKAFF.

The chain joins TRBV20-1 to TRBJ2-2, with TRBD1 matching 7 bases. V lost 6 bases to trimming and J lost 1 base; unmatched junction nucleotides: 5. Per germline, CDR1 DFQATT and CDR2 SNEGSKA (reference sequence). The CDR3 runs to 14 residues. The CDR3 DNA sequence: TGCAGTGCCAAGGGACAGCGGAACACCGGGGAGCTGTTTTTT. Residues: CSAKGQRNTGELFF.

This chain joins TRBV29-1 and TRBJ1-1; 7 bases are shared with TRBD1. V shed 0 bases and J 8 bases; nucleotides not matched to a gene: 6. The CDR3 has 13 residues. Germline V gene data show CDR1 as SQVTM and CDR2 as ANQGSEA. CDR3 sequence (DNA): TGCAGCGTTGAAGACCAACAGGGACAGGAAGCTTTCTTT. Translated: CSVEDQQGQEAFF.

The chain joins TRBV25-1 to TRBJ2-7, with no clear D. Trimming shortened V by 5 bases and J by 5 bases, and 7 bases separated the two germline ends. Germline CDR1 reads MGHDK; CDR2 reads SYGVNS. The CDR3 length is 11 residues. CDR3 in DNA: TGTGCCAGCAGTCTGCTGAACGAGCAGTACTTC. Encoded protein: CASSLLNEQYF.

To note about this clonotype: Mismatch with germline at one junction end may stem from a read error. The V gene is TRBV12-3 or TRBV12-4, the J gene TRBJ2-1; 11 bases fit TRBD2. The CDR3 runs 18 residues. The CDR3 protein is CASSIAPRLAGSYNEQFF. Here the CDR3 DNA reads TGTGCCAGCAGTATAGCCCCCCGACTAGCGGGGAGTTACAATGAGCAGTTCTTC.

This clonotype was recorded only once. The V and J genes are TRBV3-1 and TRBJ1-1; D is unresolved. Between the trimmed V and J ends, which lost 1 base and 4 bases, there was a span of 7 bases. Per germline, CDR1 LGHDT and CDR2 YNNKEL (reference sequence). The CDR3 spans 13 residues. The CDR3 DNA follows: TGTGCCAGCAGCCAAGTTACGGGCACTGAAGCTTTCTTT. Translated: CASSQVTGTEAFF. Full variable domain (missing parts from reference TRBV3-1 and TRBJ1-1): DTAVSQTPKYLVTQMGNDKSIKCEQNLGHDTMYWYKQDSKKFLKIMFSYNNKELIINETVPNRFSPKSPDKAHLNLHINSLELGDSAVYFCASSQVTGTEAFFGQGTRLTVV.

The chain links TRBV7-2 to TRBJ2-1; D is unclear. V gave up 5 bases and J gave up 13 bases, with 15 bases separating them. The CDR3 extends over 12 amino acids. The germline CDR1 and CDR2 sequences are SGHTA and FQGNSA. Here the CDR3 DNA reads TGTGCCAGCAGCCTCTCTGGTGTCCACCAGTTCTTC. Amino acid sequence: CASSLSGVHQFF.

The chain recombines TRBV10-3 with TRBJ2-7, with 9 nucleotides matching TRBD1. The J segment lost 5 bases and the V segment lost 6 bases, leaving 8 bases of the junction unmatched. Germline V gene data show CDR1 as ENHRY and CDR2 as SYGVKD. The CDR3 is 14 amino acids. CDR3 DNA sequence: TGTGCCATCAGCGGCAGGACAGGGGAGGACGAGCAGTACTTC. It encodes CAISGRTGEDEQYF.

This sequence joins TRBV5-1 and TRBJ1-2, with 11 bases lining up with TRBD1. J was trimmed by 2 bases and V by 0 bases; bases with no gene match: 9. This CDR3 comprises 18 residues. Germline CDR1 is SGHRS and CDR2 is YFSETQ. CDR3 DNA sequence: TGCGCCAGCAGCTTGGCCCCGGGACAGGGGGGAAGAAACTATGGCTACACCTTC. This encodes CASSLAPGQGGRNYGYTF.

This clonotype has only one observation. The junction departs from the called germline gene at one end, perhaps through a read error. This chain connects TRBV5-1 to TRBJ2-6; weak D call: TRBD1 (5 bases). The CDR3 contains 15 residues. Germline V gives CDR1 SGHRS, CDR2 YFSETQ. The CDR3 protein is CASSLGVAGANVMTF. Here the CDR3 DNA reads TGCGCCAGCAGCTTGGGGGTCGCTGGGGCCAACGTCATGACTTTC.

The chain recombines TRBV7-2 with TRBJ2-7; weak D call: TRBD1 (6 bases). V gave up 4 bases and J gave up 3 bases, with 13 bases separating them. The CDR3 spans 14 residues. Germline V gives CDR1 SGHTA, CDR2 FQGNSA. CDR3 region: CASSSWGRGYEQYF. CDR3 coding DNA: TGTGCCAGCAGCTCTTGGGGCAGGGGCTACGAGCAGTACTTC.

The chain is built from TRBV6-2 or TRBV6-3 and TRBJ2-1, with 10 bases identical to TRBD1. After removal of 2 bases from V and 6 bases from J, the junction contained 7 bases not matched to a gene. The CDR3 loop spans 16 amino acids. Germline V lookup: CDR1 MNHEY, CDR2 SVGEGT. The CDR3 spells CASSYGFGTGVNEQFF. CDR3 bases: TGTGCCAGCAGTTACGGTTTCGGGACAGGGGTCAATGAGCAGTTCTTC.

The chain uses TRBV19 and TRBJ2-1, with 9 bases identical to TRBD2. CDR3 length: 13 residues. Germline CDR1 and CDR2: LNHDA and SQIVND (reference sequence). Trimming removed 3 bases from V and 10 bases from J; junction bases left unmatched: 4. The chain's CDR3 is CASSMLAGDEQFF. The CDR3, as DNA: TGTGCCAGTAGTATGTTAGCGGGAGACGAGCAGTTCTTC.

This clonotype was detected only once. The chain carries TRBV21-1 and TRBJ2-7. TRBV21-1 constitutes a pseudogene. CDR3 length equals 13 residues. In DNA form, the CDR3 reads TGTGCCAGCAGCAAAATCCCATACGACGAGCAGTACTTC. It specifies CASSKIPYDEQYF.

The chain links TRBV6-2 or TRBV6-3 to TRBJ1-5, with TRBD1 matching over 9 bases. This CDR3 spans 21 amino acids. Germline CDR1 is MNHEY and CDR2 is SVGEGT. V dropped 2 bases and J dropped 4; count of bases not matched to a gene: 21. The CDR3 nucleotides are TGTGCCAGCAGTTACCGGGAAAAGGACAGGGGCCTACCAATAAGTAATCAGCCCCAGCATTTT. Protein sequence: CASSYREKDRGLPISNQPQHF.

This chain joins TRBV6-6 and TRBJ2-7; TRBD1 matches 12 bases. V shed 0 bases and J 6 bases; nucleotides not matched to a gene: 9. Germline V gives CDR1 MNHNY, CDR2 SVGAGI (reference sequence). The CDR3 spans 17 residues. The CDR3 DNA is TGTGCCAGCAGTTACTCTCCTCCGGGACAGGGGGCTGGCGAGCAGTACTTC. It is translated as CASSYSPPGQGAGEQYF.